This T cell receptor (beta chain) was captured by sequencing in a study of blood T cell repertoires in COVID-19. This CDR3 is built from 14 residues. Unmatched junction bases numbered 9, after V lost 7 bases and J lost 8 bases. The germline V gene has CDR1 SGHRS and CDR2 YFSETQ. This clone was found once. The data were produced by immunoSEQ multiplex PCR, yet TCRdb's version contains in-frame clones alone and is incomplete. The sample has approximately 92,000 clones; roughly 84% are singletons. The sample comprised peripheral blood. The V gene is TRBV5-1, the J gene TRBJ1-4; 9 nucleotides agree with TRBD1. The sequence derives from a man in his 70s with active or convalescent COVID-19. CDR3 in amino acids: CASAAGQGGEKLFF. The CDR3, as DNA: TGCGCCAGCGCCGCGGGACAGGGTGGCGAAAAACTGTTTTTT.